The T cell receptor beta chain described here comes from a study of blood T cell repertoires in COVID-19. Study in general: COVID-19 samples collected from the United States, Italy and Spain covered acute and convalescent phases. From T cells, B-cell-depleted T cells, or PBMCs came the material, which was cDNA or gDNA.

Germline V gene sequence: CDR1 SQVTM, CDR2 ANQGSEA. The V gene end was trimmed by 6 bases and the J gene end by 8 bases; junction bases not matched to a gene: 3. The CDR3 consists of 11 residues. As handled by the study authors: Researchers report that nucleated cell counts were estimated from reference gene primer amplification. The method was immunoSEQ multiplex PCR; TCRdb's version includes in-frame clones alone and lacks a portion of them. V, J and clone size are those of that table, while D and trimming were read from the DNA. The repertoire holds about 140,000 clones, around 87% seen once, with 2% to 3% in the top ten.

V usage is TRBV29-1 and J usage is TRBJ2-1; 8 nucleotides agree with TRBD1. The TCR sequence derives from a man in his fifties or sixties with active COVID-19. Sequencing was done on a sample of peripheral blood. This chain's CDR3 is CSVAQGDEQFF. The CDR3 bases are TGCAGCGTAGCACAGGGGGATGAGCAGTTCTTC.